These 11 T cell receptor beta chains share one sample of origin, sequenced in a study of post-analysis software for immune sequencing data. Notes on the study in general: Five TRBV segments appeared more often in patients than in controls, and TRBV5-6, TRBV5-1 and TRBV20-1 were among these.

These receptors have no identified antigens. Carried by the TCR beta cDNA libraries were unique molecular identifiers. TCRdb recomputed calls from the PCR reads with MiXCR, one row per CDR3 protein. This table holds around 770,000 distinct CDR3 sequences, 46% found once. Sequenced input: blood. Receptor source: a girl between 10 and 17 years old with multiple sclerosis.

The J gene is TRBJ2-5, the V gene TRBV4-1; the match to TRBD2 covers 9 bases. V shed 3 bases, J shed 3 bases, and the junction held 2 bases outside the gene matches. Germline V CDR1 and CDR2: MGHRA, YSYEKL. CDR3 length equals 14 residues. This CDR3 reads CASSHLAGEETQYF. CDR3 DNA: TGCGCCAGCAGCCACTTAGCGGGAGAAGAGACCCAGTACTTC.

The J gene is TRBJ2-7, the V gene TRBV12-3 or TRBV12-4; possible D gene TRBD1, 6 bases. The V and J ends lost 8 bases and 2 bases respectively, with 10 bases between them. The CDR3 runs to 12 residues. The CDR3 nucleotides are TGTGCCAGCTTAGGACAGACCTACGAGCAGTACTTC. Residues: CASLGQTYEQYF.

Many counts were recorded for this clonotype. The chain recombines TRBV12-3 or TRBV12-4 with TRBJ2-5; possibly TRBD1 or TRBD2 for D (5 bases each). The CDR3 length is 14 residues. V was cut by 5 bases and J by 0 bases, with 10 bases left in between. The CDR3 DNA reads as TGTGCCAGCAGTGGGGACGGGTACCAAGAGACCCAGTACTTC. As protein: CASSGDGYQETQYF.

The V call is TRBV20-1, the J call TRBJ2-5; D not resolved. The CDR3 loop spans 14 amino acids. Trimming removed 0 bases from V and 5 bases from J, with 13 bases in between. Germline CDR1 and CDR2: DFQATT and SNEGSKA (reference sequence). This CDR3 reads CSARDWATSETQYF. In DNA, the CDR3 is TGCAGTGCTAGAGATTGGGCTACGTCGGAGACCCAGTACTTC.

This clonotype was recorded once. CDR3 loop: CASSLGPAGVGEQFF. The CDR3 bases are TGTGCCAGCAGCTTAGGCCCAGCGGGAGTGGGAGAGCAGTTCTTC. V and J are TRBV11-2 and TRBJ2-1, with 8 nucleotides matching TRBD2. Germline V gene lookup returns CDR1 SGHAT and CDR2 FQNNGV. The CDR3 is 15 residues long. V was clipped by 1 base and J by 10 bases; unmatched bases: 9.

Here the CDR3 reads CASSLLTGGGQQFF. The CDR3 DNA reads as TGTGCCAGCAGTCTACTCACAGGCGGGGGTCAGCAGTTCTTC. This chain joins TRBV7-3 and TRBJ2-1; 7 nucleotides line up with TRBD2. Trimming at V came to 6 bases and at J to 11 bases, leaving 13 bases not matched to a gene. Germline V CDR1 and CDR2: SGHTA, FQGTGA. CDR3 size: 14 residues. The full variable domain, its missing parts supplied by reference TRBV7-3 and TRBJ2-1, is GAGVSQTPSNKVTEKGKYVELRCDPISGHTALYWYRQSLGQGPEFLIYFQGTGAADDSGLPNDRFFAVRPEGSVSTLKIQRTERGDSAVYLCASSLLTGGGQQFFGPGTRLTVL.

This clonotype was observed a few times. The chain couples TRBV20-1 to TRBJ2-7; TRBD2 matches at 14 bases. J gave up 10 bases and V 6 bases, and 11 bases lay outside the gene matches. This CDR3 is built from 14 residues. Germline CDR1 is DFQATT and CDR2 is SNEGSKA (reference sequence). The CDR3 DNA reads TGCAGTGCAAACCTACAAGGGACTAGCGGGAGTCAGTACTTC. This encodes CSANLQGTSGSQYF.

The gene calls are TRBV25-1 and TRBJ1-1, with D unresolved. Per the germline V gene, CDR1 is MGHDK and CDR2 is SYGVNS. The CDR3 runs 16 residues. V was clipped by 0 bases and J by 3 bases, with 14 bases between them. The chain's CDR3 is CASSEYFRTGDTEAFF. DNA of the CDR3: TGTGCCAGCAGTGAATATTTCCGAACCGGGGACACTGAAGCTTTCTTT.

This clonotype has a count of ten or more. This chain links TRBV28 with TRBJ2-7, with no clear D. This CDR3 spans 15 amino acids. Germline-derived CDR1 and CDR2 are MDHEN and SYDVKM. Trimming cost V 6 bases and J 7 bases, with 22 bases left between them. As DNA, the CDR3 is TGTGCCAGCAGACCCCCCAGAGACGTCGGTGGTGAGCAGTACTTC. It yields the protein CASRPPRDVGGEQYF.

This sequence joins TRBV10-3 and TRBJ2-5; unclear D gene. The V end lost 6 bases, the J end lost 2 bases, and 16 bases lay between the germline ends. CDR3 length: 15 residues. The germline V gene has CDR1 ENHRY and CDR2 SYGVKD. The CDR3: CAISPIGSLQETQYF. DNA of the CDR3: TGTGCCATCAGCCCAATCGGGTCTCTACAAGAGACCCAGTACTTC.

The chain carries TRBV29-1 and TRBJ2-1, with 9 bases aligning to TRBD2. Germline values: CDR1 SQVTM, CDR2 ANQGSEA. The CDR3 is 17 amino acids. The V gene end was trimmed by 1 base and the J gene end by 3 bases; junction bases not matched to a gene: 10. The CDR3 sequence: CSVEGASGTSLYNEQFF. CDR3 nucleotide sequence: TGCAGCGTTGAAGGAGCCTCCGGGACTAGCCTCTACAATGAGCAGTTCTTC.